The 26 T cell receptor beta chains presented below share a single source sample, sequenced in a study of blood T cell repertoires in COVID-19 (dated by TCRdb to 2019 to 2021). Receptors were amplified or captured by the immunoSEQ multiplex PCR assay. Sourced from immuneACCESS, this table was stored by TCRdb with only in-frame sequences that have V and J called. A share of the clones is absent; for the studies checked, an unresolved V gene accounts for under half, and the remainder has no known explanation. The sample table shows about 170,000 clones, and more than 70% are seen once. Of the sample, roughly 1.9% is held by the ten largest clones. Specimen: peripheral blood. The source of these receptors is a man aged 50-60 years who had recovered from COVID-19.

This chain uses TRBV7-6 with TRBJ2-3; the D gene is possibly TRBD2 (5 bases). CDR1 and CDR2 from the germline V gene are SGHVS and FNYEAQ. The V end was cut by 0 bases, the J end by 3 bases, with 25 bases between. The CDR3 is made up of 20 amino acids. CDR3 region: CASSLAGRASSGVWTDTQYF. The CDR3 nucleotides are TGTGCCAGCAGCTTAGCGGGAAGGGCTAGCTCTGGAGTGTGGACAGATACGCAGTATTTT.

The chain recombines TRBV6-5 with TRBJ2-1; TRBD2 might be the D (6 bases). Trimming took 5 bases from V and 6 from J, leaving 14 bases between them. This CDR3 has 14 residues. The germline CDR1 and CDR2 sequences are MNHEY and SVGAGI. DNA for the CDR3: TGTGCCAGCAGTCCGGAGGGCCTCTCCAATGAGCAGTTCTTC. Translation gives CASSPEGLSNEQFF.

The chain links TRBV4-3 to TRBJ2-7, with 9 positions matching TRBD2. V lost 0 bases and J lost 2; bases outside the gene matches: 5. The germline V gene encodes CDR1 LGHNA and CDR2 YSLEER. The CDR3 has 16 residues. The CDR3 here is CASSQDRASGAYEQYF. The CDR3, as DNA: TGCGCCAGCAGCCAAGATAGGGCTAGCGGGGCCTACGAGCAGTACTTC.

The J gene is TRBJ2-2, the V gene TRBV11-3, with D unresolved. The CDR3 covers 14 residues. V was shortened by 5 bases and J by 4 bases, with 11 bases between the two germline ends. CDR1 is SGHNT, CDR2 YENEEA, per germline. As DNA, the CDR3 is TGTGCCAGCAGCCCCCAACTAAGCACCGGGGAGCTGTTTTTT. Residues: CASSPQLSTGELFF.

J is TRBJ2-5 and V is TRBV5-1; 9 bases are shared with TRBD1. The CDR3 runs to 14 residues. CDR1 is SGHRS, CDR2 YFSETQ, per germline. Germline trimming cut 4 bases from V and 2 bases from J; bases unmatched to any gene: 3. CDR3 sequence: CASSGQGRQETQYF. DNA of the CDR3: TGCGCCAGCAGCGGACAGGGGAGGCAAGAGACCCAGTACTTC. The entire variable domain, with the rest obtained from reference TRBV5-1 and TRBJ2-5, is as follows: KAGVTQTPRYLIKTRGQQVTLSCSPISGHRSVSWYQQTPGQGLQFLFEYFSETQRNKGNFPGRFSGRQFSNSRSEMNVSTLELGDSALYLCASSGQGRQETQYFGPGTRLLVL.

The count of this clone is one. The rearrangement links TRBV10-3 to TRBJ2-7; 7 bases agree with TRBD1. Per the germline V gene, CDR1 is ENHRY and CDR2 is SYGVKD. The CDR3 is made up of 12 amino acids. V was clipped by 3 bases and J by 6 bases; unmatched bases: 2. CDR3 sequence: CAISDRGSEQYF. CDR3 in DNA: TGTGCCATCAGTGACAGGGGGAGCGAGCAGTACTTC.

V usage is TRBV13 and J usage is TRBJ2-3, with 10 bases aligning to TRBD2. CDR3 length equals 16 residues. J was trimmed by 7 bases and V by 5 bases; bases with no gene match: 12. Per germline, CDR1 PRHDT and CDR2 FYEKMQ (reference sequence). In DNA form, the CDR3 reads TGTGCCAGCAGCCATCCCTCCAGCGGGGGGGCCTATACGCAGTATTTT. Translating it yields CASSHPSSGGAYTQYF.

As for this clone: At one end, the junction sequence differs from germline, possibly due to a read error. This chain uses TRBV10-3 with TRBJ2-3; 12 bases align to TRBD1. This CDR3 comprises 15 residues. In germline, CDR1 is ENHRY, CDR2 SYGVKD. The CDR3 sequence is CAISKGTGGTDTQYF. The CDR3 DNA reads TGTGCCATCAGCAAAGGGACAGGGGGCACGGATACGCAGTATTTT.

The genes are TRBV9 and TRBJ1-2, with no clear D. Germline CDR1 and CDR2: SGDLS and YYNGEE. CDR3 length: 15 residues. Trimming cost V 0 bases and J 0 bases, with 9 bases left between them. CDR3 DNA: TGTGCCAGCAGCGTAGCCCAGGACTCTAACTATGGCTACACCTTC. It codes for CASSVAQDSNYGYTF.

The V gene is TRBV18, the J gene TRBJ1-2, with D uncertain. This CDR3 comprises 15 residues. CDR1 KGHSH and CDR2 LQKENI come from the germline V gene. With 3 bases removed from V and 8 bases from J, the gap between germline ends came to 19 bases. CDR3 region: CASSPGRSGSGGYTF. CDR3 DNA sequence: TGTGCCAGCTCACCGGGTCGGTCGGGATCCGGGGGCTACACCTTC.

This clone has just a few counts. The chain employs TRBV7-9 and TRBJ2-5; maybe TRBD1 (7 bases). The CDR3 spans 16 residues. V was pared by 5 bases and J by 2 bases, with 18 bases between. CDR1 and CDR2 from the germline V gene are SEHNR and FQNEAQ (reference sequence). This CDR3 reads CASSQGGGKYQETQYF. CDR3 bases: TGTGCCAGCAGCCAGGGGGGCGGGAAGTATCAAGAGACCCAGTACTTC.

Only one count was recorded for this clone. The gene calls are TRBV5-5 and TRBJ2-3; no definite D call. This CDR3 contains 15 residues. Between the trimmed V and J ends, which lost 2 bases and 0 bases, there was a span of 10 bases. Germline-derived CDR1 and CDR2 are SGHKS and YYEKEE (reference sequence). CDR3 DNA: TGTGCCAGCAGCTTAGGATGGAGCAGCACAGATACGCAGTATTTT. It is translated as CASSLGWSSTDTQYF.

This chain joins TRBV25-1 and TRBJ2-5; 11 bases fit TRBD1. V trimming: 6 bases; J trimming: 4 bases; junction bases outside the gene matches: 4. The CDR3 is 14 residues long. Germline V gene sequence: CDR1 MGHDK, CDR2 SYGVNS. The CDR3 loop is CASSPGQGGETQYF. CDR3 DNA sequence: TGTGCCAGCAGCCCGGGACAGGGGGGAGAGACCCAGTACTTC.

V and J are TRBV27 and TRBJ2-3; the D is unclear. The germline V gene encodes CDR1 MNHEY and CDR2 SMNVEV (reference sequence). V lost 8 bases and J lost 2, with 17 bases in between. The CDR3 contains 15 residues. The CDR3 sequence is CASSSPGQVTDTQYF. In DNA, the CDR3 is TGTGCCAGCTCTTCTCCAGGCCAGGTCACAGATACGCAGTATTTT.

The CDR3 DNA follows: TGTGCCACCAGCAGAGATCGAGCAGCGATGGAGCAGTTCTTC. Protein sequence: CATSRDRAAMEQFF. The V call is TRBV15, the J call TRBJ2-1; D is ambiguous. This CDR3 is 14 amino acids long. In germline, CDR1 is LNHNV, CDR2 YYDKDF (reference sequence). Trimming stripped 0 bases from V and 10 bases from J, with 13 bases between.

Comments on this clone: A junction boundary mismatches the germline segment, possibly from a read error. The chain couples TRBV11-2 to TRBJ2-4; tentative D call: TRBD2 (5 bases). Germline V gives CDR1 SGHAT, CDR2 FQNNGV. The CDR3 totals 13 residues. CDR3 residues: CASSLDYKNIQYF. In DNA, the CDR3 is TGTGCCAGCAGCCTAGACTACAAAAACATTCAGTACTTC.

The rearrangement joins TRBV28 to TRBJ1-1; TRBD1 aligns across 7 bases. This CDR3 is 15 amino acids long. V shed 4 bases and J 0 bases; nucleotides not matched to a gene: 5. Germline lookup yields CDR1 MDHEN and CDR2 SYDVKM. This CDR3 is CASSWLGTVNTEAFF. For the CDR3, the DNA is TGTGCCAGCAGTTGGCTTGGGACAGTGAACACTGAAGCTTTCTTT.

This clone was recorded once. The chain recombines TRBV5-1 with TRBJ1-4, with D possibly being TRBD1 (5 bases). The CDR3 length is 15 residues. The V gene lost 4 bases and the J gene lost 8 bases, with 18 bases spanning the gap. Germline V gene lookup returns CDR1 SGHRS and CDR2 YFSETQ. The CDR3 loop reads CASSQDRPPEEKLFF. The CDR3 nucleotides are TGCGCCAGCAGCCAAGACAGACCACCGGAGGAAAAACTGTTTTTT.

The chain is built from TRBV19 and TRBJ2-3; 9 positions agree with TRBD2. J lost 5 bases, V lost 5 bases, and 5 bases had no gene match. The CDR3 is made up of 14 amino acids. The germline V gene has CDR1 LNHDA and CDR2 SQIVND (reference sequence). The CDR3 DNA sequence: TGTGCCAGTAGTTCTAGCGGGACGGTAGATACGCAGTATTTT. It encodes CASSSSGTVDTQYF.

The chain has TRBV4-2 and TRBJ2-7; 10 positions agree with TRBD1. Germline lookup yields CDR1 LGHNA and CDR2 YNFKEQ. V trimming: 0 bases; J trimming: 3 bases; junction bases outside the gene matches: 2. CDR3 size: 15 residues. CDR3 DNA: TGTGCCAGCAGCCAAGAGACAGGGGGCTTCTACGAGCAGTACTTC. Its protein is CASSQETGGFYEQYF.

This chain links TRBV18 with TRBJ1-2; no firm D call. The CDR3 runs 13 residues. V lost 4 bases and J 4 bases, leaving 10 bases between the germline ends. CDR1 is KGHSH, CDR2 LQKENI, per germline. The CDR3 DNA is TGTGCCAGCTCACTGGAGCGAATCTATGGCTACACCTTC. Encoded protein: CASSLERIYGYTF.

The rearrangement uses TRBV7-9 and TRBJ1-2, with D tentatively TRBD1 (5 bases). The CDR3 runs 11 residues. Trimming removed 10 bases at V and 4 bases at J, with 10 bases between. Germline lookup yields CDR1 SEHNR and CDR2 FQNEAQ (reference sequence). CDR3 residues: CATGGLYGYTF. The DNA of the CDR3 is TGTGCCACCGGGGGACTCTATGGCTACACCTTC.

The gene calls are TRBV6-5 and TRBJ1-2, with TRBD1 as a possible D gene (5 bases). The V end was cut by 7 bases, the J end by 4 bases, with 19 bases between. The CDR3 is 15 residues long. CDR1 is MNHEY, CDR2 SVGAGI, per germline. The CDR3 DNA follows: TGTGCCAGCATCAGTTCAGGGCCCGGCGGCTATGGCTACACCTTC. This translates into CASISSGPGGYGYTF.

CDR3 DNA sequence: TGTGCCAGCAGCTTAACCCCGGCTAGCGGGAGCGCAGATACGCAGTATTTT. Translating gives CASSLTPASGSADTQYF. The chain is built from TRBV7-3 and TRBJ2-3; 10 nucleotides line up with TRBD2. CDR1 is SGHTA and CDR2 is FQGTGA in the germline V gene. J lost 4 bases, V lost 0 bases, and 7 bases had no gene match. The CDR3 spans 17 residues.

This sequence joins TRBV19 and TRBJ2-3, with 12 bases lining up with TRBD2. In germline, CDR1 is LNHDA, CDR2 SQIVND (reference sequence). J gave up 0 bases and V 5 bases, and 3 bases lay outside the gene matches. The CDR3 is 16 residues long. CDR3 sequence (DNA): TGTGCCAGTAGTCTCGGACTAGCGGGGAGCACAGATACGCAGTATTTT. This encodes CASSLGLAGSTDTQYF.

The V gene is TRBV6-1, the J gene TRBJ1-2; TRBD1 matches at 9 bases. V lost 4 bases, J lost 2 bases, and 14 bases stayed unmatched. Germline V gene lookup returns CDR1 MNHNS and CDR2 SASEGT. This CDR3 spans 18 amino acids. CDR3 protein: CASSGLGTGIVANYGYTF. The CDR3 DNA is TGTGCCAGCAGTGGCCTTGGGACAGGGATTGTGGCGAACTATGGCTACACCTTC.